Presented here are 17 T cell receptor beta chains from one specimen sequenced in a study of cytomegalovirus exposure and HLA in healthy donors. The PCR contained 60 Vbeta and 13 Jbeta primers. Sequencing used immunoSEQ multiplex PCR; TCRdb keeps in-frame clones, though not all of them. The sample consists of under 200,000 clones, roughly 79% of them appearing once. The sequencing sample was made of PBMCs. All receptors come from a woman aged 25-40 years in good health and CMV-seropositive.

The chain couples TRBV28 to TRBJ1-5; possibly TRBD1 for D (5 bases). The germline CDR1 and CDR2 sequences are MDHEN and SYDVKM. Trimming left V 2 bases short and J 9 bases short, with 11 bases between. CDR3 length: 13 amino acids. CDR3 sequence: CASSLGQLGPQHF. For the CDR3, the DNA is TGTGCCAGCAGTTTAGGACAATTGGGGCCCCAGCATTTT.

The chain recombines TRBV7-2 with TRBJ2-1, with 7 bases fitting TRBD1. The germline V gene encodes CDR1 SGHTA and CDR2 FQGNSA. V gave up 1 base and J gave up 1 base; unmatched junction bases: 13. The CDR3 contains 19 residues. The CDR3 DNA reads as TGTGCCAGCAGCTTAGTCATAGGGTGGGGGACAGCTTCCTACAATGAGCAGTTCTTC. It specifies CASSLVIGWGTASYNEQFF.

This clone came up once. The rearrangement joins TRBV27 to TRBJ1-5; no firm D call. V was clipped by 5 bases and J by 5 bases, with 16 bases between them. Germline values: CDR1 MNHEY, CDR2 SMNVEV (reference sequence). This CDR3 has 15 amino acids. The CDR3 protein is CASSLLPTRDQPQHF. The CDR3 DNA is TGTGCCAGCAGTCTACTACCAACACGGGATCAGCCCCAGCATTTT.

This chain links TRBV7-2 with TRBJ1-1, with TRBD1 matching over 10 bases. V trimming: 3 bases; J trimming: 0 bases; junction bases outside the gene matches: 7. The CDR3 runs 17 residues. Germline CDR1 reads SGHTA; CDR2 reads FQGNSA. The CDR3 DNA sequence: TGTGCCAGCAGCTTGCCCCGGGACAGGGGTTTGAACACTGAAGCTTTCTTT. Translated, it gives CASSLPRDRGLNTEAFF.

The genes are TRBV14 and TRBJ1-1, with 7 bases identical to TRBD1. CDR1 SGHDN and CDR2 FVKESK come from the germline V gene. The CDR3 contains 15 residues. Trimming removed 4 bases from V and 3 bases from J; junction bases left unmatched: 8. CDR3 protein: CASSRPRQGYTEAFF. The DNA for the CDR3 is TGTGCCAGCAGCCGACCACGACAGGGATACACTGAAGCTTTCTTT.

This chain connects TRBV5-1 to TRBJ2-5, with 9 bases that match TRBD2. Trimming removed 4 bases from V and 4 bases from J; junction bases left unmatched: 5. Germline CDR1 reads SGHRS; CDR2 reads YFSETQ. The CDR3 has 14 residues. The CDR3 loop is CASSGTLAGETQYF. For the CDR3, the DNA is TGCGCCAGCAGCGGGACACTAGCGGGAGAGACCCAGTACTTC.

The chain carries TRBV6-5 and TRBJ2-2; 8 bases match TRBD1. V shed 6 bases, J shed 15 bases, and the junction held 9 bases outside the gene matches. The CDR3 is made up of 12 amino acids. The germline gives CDR1 MNHEY, CDR2 SVGAGI. The CDR3 DNA reads as TGTGCCAGCAGCTCGATGGAGACAGGGGTGTTTTTT. Translation: CASSSMETGVFF.

V gene TRBV5-4 combines with J gene TRBJ1-4, with D unresolved. Trimming pared 2 bases from V and 9 bases from J, leaving 14 bases between. The CDR3 covers 14 residues. Germline assignment: CDR1 SGHNT and CDR2 YYREEE (reference sequence). CDR3 bases: TGTGCCAGCAGCTTAGCCTGGGAGGGCCAAAAACTGTTTTTT. Translating gives CASSLAWEGQKLFF.

The chain recombines TRBV21-1 with TRBJ1-1; the table calls TRBD1, which could not be checked here. TRBV21-1 counts as a pseudogene. The CDR3 totals 16 residues. The chain's CDR3 is CASSKAGDRVGTEAFF. The CDR3 region has the DNA TGTGCCAGCAGCAAAGCGGGGGACAGGGTAGGCACTGAAGCTTTCTTT.

This clone was picked up a small number of times. This rearrangement joins TRBV7-2 to TRBJ2-5; tentative D call: TRBD2 (6 bases). V lost 0 bases and J 2 bases, leaving 10 bases between the germline ends. In germline, CDR1 is SGHTA, CDR2 FQGNSA. The CDR3 covers 15 residues. The CDR3 loop reads CASSLALAVQETQYF. The CDR3 nucleotides read TGTGCCAGCAGCTTAGCTTTAGCGGTGCAAGAGACCCAGTACTTC.

The V and J genes are TRBV30 and TRBJ2-7; TRBD1 agrees at 10 bases. J lost 1 base, V lost 5 bases, and 5 bases had no gene match. The CDR3 is made up of 14 amino acids. Germline V gives CDR1 GTSNPN, CDR2 SVGIG (reference sequence). The CDR3 sequence is CAWGRDRGSYEQYF. DNA of the CDR3: TGTGCCTGGGGCCGGGACAGGGGTTCCTACGAGCAGTACTTC.

V gene TRBV4-3 combines with J gene TRBJ1-3; D is undetermined. CDR3 length: 16 amino acids. The germline V gene has CDR1 LGHNA and CDR2 YSLEER. Trimming removed 0 bases from V and 2 bases from J, with 11 bases in between. CDR3: CASSQDWGDTGNTIYF. DNA of the CDR3: TGCGCCAGCAGCCAAGATTGGGGAGATACTGGAAACACCATATATTTT.

This sequence joins TRBV30 and TRBJ1-1; D is perhaps TRBD1 (5 bases). The germline V and J ends were trimmed by 0 bases and 0 bases, with 11 bases remaining between them. Germline CDR1 is GTSNPN and CDR2 is SVGIG (reference sequence). CDR3 length: 15 amino acids. CDR3 protein: CAWSVRGTMNTEAFF. CDR3 in DNA: TGTGCCTGGAGTGTTCGGGGGACCATGAACACTGAAGCTTTCTTT. The full variable domain, with the rest looked up from reference TRBV30 and TRBJ1-1, is SQTIHQWPATLVQPVGSPLSLECTVEGTSNPNLYWYRQAAGRGLQLLFYSVGIGQISSEVPQNLSASRPQDRQFILSSKKLLLSDSGFYLCAWSVRGTMNTEAFFGQGTRLTVV.

The genes are TRBV6-6 and TRBJ2-1, with a possible D match to TRBD1 (6 bases). The CDR3 spans 15 residues. V was trimmed by 10 bases and J by 8 bases, leaving 24 bases between them. Germline values: CDR1 MNHNY, CDR2 SVGAGI (reference sequence). The CDR3 loop reads CATQRQAVGHDEQFF. For the CDR3, the DNA is TGTGCCACTCAGAGACAGGCCGTAGGACACGATGAGCAGTTCTTC.

CDR3 amino acids: CASSADPRGTGNTIYF. Written as DNA, the CDR3 is TGTGCCAGCAGCGCCGATCCCAGGGGCACTGGAAACACCATATATTTT. The chain links TRBV9 to TRBJ1-3, with D tentatively TRBD1 (6 bases). The V end was cut by 3 bases, the J end by 2 bases, with 15 bases between. CDR1 and CDR2 from the germline V gene are SGDLS and YYNGEE. The CDR3 is 16 amino acids.

The chain joins TRBV4-3 to TRBJ2-1; D call uncertain. Germline V gene sequence: CDR1 LGHNA, CDR2 YSLEER. The CDR3 contains 14 residues. Trimming took 6 bases from V and 4 from J, leaving 13 bases between them. CDR3 residues: CASSPSLVYNEQFF. The CDR3 bases are TGCGCCAGCAGTCCTTCTCTAGTTTACAATGAGCAGTTCTTC.

V and J are TRBV9 and TRBJ2-1; 11 positions match TRBD2. Germline V gene data show CDR1 as SGDLS and CDR2 as YYNGEE. The CDR3 extends over 17 amino acids. The J segment lost 7 bases and the V segment lost 0 bases, leaving 9 bases of the junction unmatched. The DNA for the CDR3 is TGTGCCAGCAGCGTAGATCCACTAGCGGGAGTAGTAAATGAGCAGTTCTTC. This translates into CASSVDPLAGVVNEQFF.